This T cell receptor beta chain was recorded in a study of shared clonotypes between healthy human individuals (dated by TCRdb to 2020 to 2021). Concerning the study at large: A couple of women and a few men aged 18 to 49 years were included in the cohort. For each donor, CD4 naive and CD4 memory were each run on three plates, CD8 naive on two plates, and CD8 memory on one plate. The study deeply sequenced blood TCR repertoires of 5 or 6 healthy adults to estimate repertoire size and the extent of clonotype sharing between individuals. To increase sequencing depth and limit assay-specific biases, TCR repertoire library preparation and sequencing were carried out by different laboratories using diverse techniques. Between about 0.8 and 9 billion PBMCs per donor were obtained by leukapheresis.

Using the deep immunoSEQ assay, TCR CDR3 regions were amplified from genomic DNA by multiplex PCR. Extracted genomic DNA from each cell subset was spread evenly across all wells of several immunoSEQ 96-well plates, with each plate serving as a replicate. For sorted subsets, roughly 0.2 ug genomic DNA, equal to some 28,000 T cell genomes, was loaded into each replicate PCR. Purified libraries were quantified with a Qubit 3.0 fluorometer, sized on a Bioanalyzer 2100, and re-quantified with the KAPA Library Quantification kit. Every immunoSEQ 96-well plate was sequenced on a separate single-read 150-cycle Illumina NextSeq 550 flow cell. The published analysis was carried out like this. Because the immunoSEQ output held only junctional sequences and lacked quality scores, the filtering could not match the filtering applied to full-length reads. Sequences were annotated with PyIR, a Python wrapper for IgBLAST v1.9, using IMGT germline references to assign V/J genes and CDR3. Any read was removed if the V/J assignment was weak (E-value above 1e-6), the CDR3 was missing, or the read contained stop codons, out-of-frame junctions, or ambiguous translated residues. V3J clonotypes were defined as sequences sharing the same inferred V gene, J gene, and CDR3 amino acid sequence. Percentage overlap between repertoires was computed as shared unique clonotypes divided by the size of the smaller repertoire. Repertoire richness was assessed with RTK rarefaction, the Chao1 estimator, and Recon v2.1 estimates of unobserved clonotypes. Generation probabilities for all TCRbeta clonotypes obtained by the gDNA method from a handful of donors were computed using OLGA. Imported from immuneACCESS, the table was reduced by TCRdb to in-frame sequences with V and J called. These copies leave out some clones; in studies compared against another copy, an unresolved V gene accounts for under half, and the cause of the remainder is not known. Clone size and V and J calls were adopted from that table, with D and trimming inferred from the DNA. Recorded for this sample are some 2.4 million clones; over 85% of them occurred a single time. The ten largest make up approximately 0.35% of the sample.

As regards this clone: Its target antigen remains unknown. Base qualities were left out, and no much larger clone turns up one base away.

The CDR3 has 13 amino acids, counting the end cysteine and phenylalanine. Just CDR3 DNA is preserved here, 39 bases in frame from base 1. The V and J ends are trimmed by 6 bases and 7 bases, leaving 14 bases between them. The germline V gene (reference sequence) supplies CDR1 SGHNT and CDR2 YYREEE. The full study reports these points: Sharing across a handful of donors was observed for approximately 4.6% of naive CD4, over 3% of naive CD8, about 2.5% of memory CD4, and about 0.4% of memory CD8 clonotypes. Because the study included only a small number of donors, the genetic and exposure-history diversity represented was limited. Clonotypes shared by all four sorted-subset donors showed higher generation probabilities than non-shared clonotypes. Sampling was restricted to blood, and TCR repertoires in tissues likely differ from the TCR repertoires found in blood. Pairwise subsampling indicated that sequencing depth was expected to affect the degree of clonotype sharing among donors. Even with the large sequencing depth, rarefaction of the sorted-subset datasets indicated that sequencing was incomplete. Naive subsets generally had larger estimated clonotype richness than memory subsets did.

Donors were healthy HIV-negative adults with no recently reported acute infections or vaccinations. Every donor was a Caucasian adult residing in Nashville, Tennessee, USA. CD4+ T cells were enriched through magnetic negative selection, after which naive cells were positively selected on CD45RA and the remaining negative fraction served as the memory subset. Blood was collected by leukapheresis, and PBMCs were isolated by Ficoll-Histopaque density gradient centrifugation and then cryopreserved in liquid nitrogen vapor phase. Analytical flow cytometry was used to check the purity and quantity of each magnetically sorted T cell population. Genomic DNA was isolated from every sorted fraction and measured by UV absorbance on a Nanodrop 2000c.

This clonotype originated in a young man in good health. Some clones in this sample may be carry-over from other donors' samples. Rearrangement joined TRBV5-4 to TRBJ2-1; TRBD2 is a possible D gene, resting on 5 matching bases. The sequenced sample was naive CD4+ T cells from PBMCs. The cell subset or site label of this sample denotes: CD45RA+ positively selected. The nucleotide sequence is given as TGTGCCAGCACCCGCTGGACGGGGAATGAGCAGTTCTTC. It encodes CASTRWTGNEQFF.